This T cell receptor beta chain was documented in a study of identical twins. It was template switching that added a universal primer site, and there were unique molecular identifiers on the cDNA. TCRdb reanalysed the 5' RACE reads using MiXCR and keeps one entry per CDR3 protein. Counted here are hundreds of thousands of distinct CDR3 sequences, about 9.4% occurring once; the ten biggest clones make up 0.98%. The same specimen was also included in a second study, on yellow fever vaccine responses in identical twins.

This receptor was obtained from a young woman in good health. Sequenced material: PBMCs.

CDR3 residues: CASSFASYTGELFF. The CDR3 nucleotides are TGTGCCAGCAGTTTTGCCTCATACACCGGGGAGCTGTTTTTT. The V and J genes are TRBV6-5 and TRBJ2-2, with D unresolved. CDR1 is MNHEY and CDR2 is SVGAGI in the germline V gene. This CDR3 has 14 residues. The V end lost 4 bases, the J end lost 3 bases, and 9 bases lay between the germline ends.